This entry is about one T cell receptor (beta chain). What it binds is unknown. TCRdb keeps only in-frame clones here, not all; method: immunoSEQ multiplex PCR. The sample has 70,000 or so clones, about 90% seen once. Germline assignment: CDR1 MDHEN and CDR2 SYDVKM. V was cut by 7 bases and J by 2 bases, with 11 bases left in between. The CDR3 consists of 14 residues. The data were taken from a study of OX40 agonist ivuxolimab in advanced cancers. Overall study: Patients in dose escalation had liver, melanoma, kidney or head and neck cancers. Cohort: about 80% men, mean age about 62, aged about 20 to 80. Study results and caveats: CD4+ and CD8+ T cells in blood underwent clonal expansion by week 6 at 0.1 to 3.0 mg/kg.

V and J are TRBV28 and TRBJ2-2; D gene ambiguous. This specimen consisted of CD4+ or CD8+ T cells sorted from blood, obtained in a trial of the OX40 agonist ivuxolimab. The clonotype originates from an adult with an advanced solid tumor such as melanoma, head and neck, liver or kidney cancer. CDR3 in amino acids: CASIALGNTGELFF. The CDR3 DNA is TGTGCCAGCATCGCGCTTGGTAACACCGGGGAGCTGTTTTTT.